The 27 T cell receptor beta chains listed next were all sequenced from one sample in a study of shared clonotypes between healthy human individuals. The method was immunoSEQ multiplex PCR; TCRdb's version includes in-frame clones alone and lacks a portion of them. The sample consists of about 690,000 clones, roughly 87% of them appearing once. The sample was memory CD8+ T cells from PBMCs. The subset is: CD45RO+ cells pooled with CCR7-negative TemRA cells. The source of these receptors is a man aged 18 to 35 in good health. Some clones in this sample may be carry-over from other donors' samples.

The gene calls are TRBV7-3 and TRBJ2-3; D gene ambiguous. This CDR3 region has 12 residues. V dropped 4 bases and J dropped 2 bases, with 4 bases sitting between them. The V gene's germline CDR1 is SGHTA and CDR2 FQGTGA. The CDR3 coding sequence is TGTGCCAGCAGCTCCCTCACAGATACGCAGTATTTT. Protein product: CASSSLTDTQYF.

The V and J genes are TRBV9 and TRBJ1-2; D might be TRBD1 (5 bases). CDR3 length equals 14 residues. The V gene lost 4 bases and the J gene lost 4 bases, with 14 bases spanning the gap. Germline V lookup: CDR1 SGDLS, CDR2 YYNGEE. In DNA form, the CDR3 reads TGTGCCAGCAGCTCGAGCCAGGGTGGCTATGGCTACACCTTC. Translation: CASSSSQGGYGYTF.

The chain employs TRBV5-8 and TRBJ2-5; TRBD2 might be the D (5 bases). Trimming removed 4 bases from V and 0 bases from J, with 13 bases in between. The CDR3 sequence is 15 residues long. Germline CDR1 SGHTS, CDR2 YDEGEE. The CDR3 nucleotides read TGTGCCAGCAGCATTGGGAGAGGATACCAAGAGACCCAGTACTTC. It yields the protein CASSIGRGYQETQYF.

V and J are TRBV18 and TRBJ1-1, with D maybe TRBD1 (5 bases). The CDR3 loop spans 13 amino acids. Trimming took 3 bases from V and 6 from J, leaving 11 bases between them. From germline, CDR1 is KGHSH and CDR2 LQKENI. The DNA for the CDR3 is TGTGCCAGCTCACCGCCGGACAAGGCTGAAGCTTTCTTT. Its translation is CASSPPDKAEAFF.

This rearrangement joins TRBV9 to TRBJ2-1; no firm D call. Germline V lookup: CDR1 SGDLS, CDR2 YYNGEE. Trimming took off 5 bases at V and 7 bases at J, with 7 bases between the two ends. The CDR3 spans 11 residues. The CDR3 DNA is TGTGCCAGCAGTCGGAGTAATGAGCAGTTCTTC. It is translated as CASSRSNEQFF.

The J gene is TRBJ2-2, the V gene TRBV5-6; 7 bases line up with TRBD1. The CDR3 length is 18 residues. Germline V gene data show CDR1 as SGHDT and CDR2 as YYEEEE. V lost 2 bases and J lost 1; bases outside the gene matches: 11. The DNA for the CDR3 is TGTGCCAGCAGCTTAACGAGGGACAGACCTTTGAACACCGGGGAGCTGTTTTTT. Its translation is CASSLTRDRPLNTGELFF.

The rearrangement links TRBV18 to TRBJ2-7; D unresolved. The CDR3 contains 16 residues. From germline, CDR1 is KGHSH and CDR2 LQKENI. V dropped 1 base and J dropped 4 bases, with 17 bases sitting between them. The CDR3 DNA reads TGTGCCAGCTCACCACTTCCAGGCAGGATCCCTTACGAGCAGTACTTC. Translating gives CASSPLPGRIPYEQYF.

The chain carries TRBV28 and TRBJ2-5, with 9 bases lining up with TRBD2. The germline V gene has CDR1 MDHEN and CDR2 SYDVKM. J was trimmed by 1 base and V by 6 bases; bases with no gene match: 3. This CDR3 comprises 14 residues. CDR3 sequence: CASRLAGLQETQYF. The CDR3 DNA follows: TGTGCCAGCAGACTAGCGGGCCTCCAAGAGACCCAGTACTTC.

The chain uses TRBV28 and TRBJ2-1, with TRBD2 identical over 7 bases. The CDR3 is 14 amino acids. Trimming took 2 bases from V and 8 from J; bases not matched to a gene: 6. Germline-derived CDR1 and CDR2 are MDHEN and SYDVKM. CDR3 amino acids: CASSLAGDTDEQFF. The CDR3 DNA reads TGTGCCAGCAGTTTAGCGGGAGATACCGATGAGCAGTTCTTC.

V usage is TRBV4-3 and J usage is TRBJ2-1, with D tentatively TRBD2 (5 bases). The V end lost 0 bases, the J end lost 9 bases, and 24 bases lay between the germline ends. CDR1 is LGHNA and CDR2 is YSLEER in the germline V gene. The CDR3 sequence is 18 residues long. The CDR3 coding sequence is TGCGCCAGCAGCCAAGAATACTTTTGGGAGTCCCTCATTGGTGAGCAGTTCTTC. This translates into CASSQEYFWESLIGEQFF.

The V call is TRBV6-6, the J call TRBJ1-2; 7 bases map to TRBD1. The V segment lost 0 bases and the J segment 6 bases; nucleotides outside the gene matches: 4. Germline assignment: CDR1 MNHNY and CDR2 SVGAGI (reference sequence). The CDR3 length is 14 residues. Written as DNA, the CDR3 is TGTGCCAGCAGTTACTCGGAGGGGGCGGATGGCTACACCTTC. Translated, it gives CASSYSEGADGYTF.

The chain recombines TRBV2 with TRBJ1-2; TRBD1 matches 7 bases. V shed 5 bases and J 5 bases; nucleotides not matched to a gene: 23. The CDR3 has 19 residues. Germline V gene data show CDR1 as SNHLY and CDR2 as FYNNEI. The DNA of the CDR3 is TGTGCCAGCAGTTCCATCGGGACAGCCACCCAAGTTTACCATTATGGCTACACCTTC. Its protein is CASSSIGTATQVYHYGYTF.

As to this clone: This CDR3 is also generated by other DNA sequences in the sample. The chain uses TRBV7-9 and TRBJ2-3; a weak D match, TRBD1 (6 bases). Between the trimmed V and J ends, which lost 5 bases and 0 bases, there was a span of 12 bases. Germline V gene data show CDR1 as SEHNR and CDR2 as FQNEAQ (reference sequence). This CDR3 has 15 residues. The chain's CDR3 is CASSPPGVSTDTQYF. DNA for the CDR3: TGTGCCAGCAGCCCCCCAGGGGTTAGCACAGATACGCAGTATTTT.

The chain combines TRBV13 with TRBJ1-1; possibly TRBD1 for D (5 bases). Deletions cut 0 bases from V and 2 bases from J, with 13 bases between. CDR3 length: 16 residues. CDR1 and CDR2 (germline): PRHDT, FYEKMQ (reference sequence). DNA for the CDR3: TGTGCCAGCAGCTTAGGGGGGGAAGTCGGTAACACTGAAGCTTTCTTT. This encodes CASSLGGEVGNTEAFF.

The chain employs TRBV15 and TRBJ2-1, with D perhaps matching TRBD1 or TRBD2 (6 bases each). Trimming left V 3 bases short and J 4 bases short, with 19 bases between. This CDR3 has 17 residues. Germline CDR1 LNHNV, CDR2 YYDKDF (reference sequence). The CDR3 coding sequence is TGTGCCACCAGCAGCAGTAGGCGGGGCAGGGGTTACAATGAGCAGTTCTTC. This gives the protein CATSSSRRGRGYNEQFF. Full variable domain (remainder filled in from reference TRBV15 and TRBJ2-1): DAMVIQNPRYQVTQFGKPVTLSCSQTLNHNVMYWYQQKSSQAPKLLFHYYDKDFNNEADTPDNFQSRRPNTSFCFLDIRSPGLGDTAMYLCATSSSRRGRGYNEQFFGPGTRLTVL.

The chain is built from TRBV5-1 and TRBJ1-2; possibly TRBD1 for D (5 bases). The CDR3 contains 12 residues. CDR1 and CDR2 from the germline V gene are SGHRS and YFSETQ. Trimming removed 4 bases at V and 6 bases at J, with 10 bases between. The CDR3 region has the DNA TGCGCCAGCAGCGTAGGGGCGGATGGCTACACCTTC. As protein: CASSVGADGYTF. Variable domain in full (rest from reference TRBV5-1 and TRBJ1-2): KAGVTQTPRYLIKTRGQQVTLSCSPISGHRSVSWYQQTPGQGLQFLFEYFSETQRNKGNFPGRFSGRQFSNSRSEMNVSTLELGDSALYLCASSVGADGYTFGSGTRLTVV.

V gene TRBV7-9 combines with J gene TRBJ2-7; D ambiguous. CDR3 size: 13 residues. Germline V CDR1 and CDR2: SEHNR, FQNEAQ (reference sequence). V was pared by 1 base and J by 6 bases, with 10 bases between. The CDR3 region is CASSLVRWGEQYF. In nucleotides, the CDR3 is TGTGCCAGCAGCTTAGTCAGGTGGGGCGAGCAGTACTTC.

The chain links TRBV28 to TRBJ1-1; perhaps TRBD1 as D (5 bases). Germline CDR1 reads MDHEN; CDR2 reads SYDVKM. This CDR3 has 12 residues. V lost 1 base and J 10 bases, leaving 10 bases between the germline ends. CDR3: CASSLSGLRAFF. CDR3 sequence (DNA): TGTGCCAGCAGTTTATCAGGGTTGCGAGCTTTCTTT.

The rearrangement joins TRBV4-1 to TRBJ2-5, with TRBD1 as a possible D gene (5 bases). The J call may be incorrect, as the DNA end agrees better with TRBJ2-7. The CDR3 covers 13 residues. CDR1 is MGHRA, CDR2 YSYEKL, per germline. The CDR3 protein is CASSQGGGYEQYF. Written as DNA, the CDR3 is TGCGCCAGCAGCCAAGGGGGCGGCTACGAGCAGTACTTC.

V gene TRBV4-1 combines with J gene TRBJ2-7, with D possibly being TRBD2 (5 bases). With 0 bases removed from V and 1 base from J, the gap between germline ends came to 10 bases. The CDR3 has 15 amino acids. Germline V gives CDR1 MGHRA, CDR2 YSYEKL. The CDR3, as DNA: TGCGCCAGCAGCCAAGATGGACTGACTTCCTACGAGCAGTACTTC. It is translated as CASSQDGLTSYEQYF.

The chain links TRBV9 to TRBJ1-1; weak D call: TRBD1 (5 bases). This CDR3 has 17 residues. V gave up 3 bases and J gave up 1 base, with 19 bases separating them. The germline gives CDR1 SGDLS, CDR2 YYNGEE. CDR3 amino acids: CASSAGANLGPNTEAFF. The CDR3 DNA reads TGTGCCAGCAGCGCCGGGGCGAATCTGGGTCCGAACACTGAAGCTTTCTTT.

This chain joins TRBV7-9 and TRBJ2-5; 14 bases fit TRBD2. In germline, CDR1 is SEHNR, CDR2 FQNEAQ (reference sequence). V lost 4 bases and J lost 5; bases outside the gene matches: 9. The CDR3 sequence is 17 residues long. CDR3 nucleotides: TGTGCCAGCAGCTGGGGACTAGCGGGAGTTCCTCGGGAGACCCAGTACTTC. Translating it yields CASSWGLAGVPRETQYF. Together with reference TRBV7-9 and TRBJ2-5, the CDR3 gives the full variable domain: DTGVSQNPRHKITKRGQNVTFRCDPISEHNRLYWYRQTLGQGPEFLTYFQNEAQLEKSRLLSDRFSAERPKGSFSTLEIQRTEQGDSAMYLCASSWGLAGVPRETQYFGPGTRLLVL.

The chain combines TRBV23-1 with TRBJ2-7; 13 positions agree with TRBD2. TRBV23-1 carries the ORF label, with uncertain function. V gave up 8 bases and J gave up 0 bases; unmatched junction bases: 1. The CDR3 has 14 amino acids. CDR3 DNA sequence: TGCGCCAGCCGGACTAGCGGGAGCTCCTACGAGCAGTACTTC. Translation: CASRTSGSSYEQYF.

CDR3 DNA: TGTGCCAGCAGCTTGGTGGGAACTGGAAACACCATATATTTT. Residues: CASSLVGTGNTIYF. V is TRBV7-9 and J is TRBJ1-3, with D unresolved. This CDR3 has 14 amino acids. Per germline, CDR1 SEHNR and CDR2 FQNEAQ (reference sequence). The V end lost 3 bases, the J end lost 2 bases, and 8 bases lay between the germline ends.

V gene TRBV7-8 combines with J gene TRBJ2-7; 9 nucleotides agree with TRBD2. V dropped 2 bases and J dropped 3; count of bases not matched to a gene: 5. The V gene's germline CDR1 is SGHVS and CDR2 FQNEAQ. This CDR3 contains 15 residues. The CDR3 reads CASSLISGRDYEQYF. The CDR3 DNA is TGTGCCAGCAGCTTAATTAGCGGGAGAGACTACGAGCAGTACTTC.

The chain recombines TRBV25-1 with TRBJ1-5, with D tentatively TRBD1 (5 bases). The CDR3 sequence is 13 residues long. Trimming removed 8 bases at V and 2 bases at J, with 10 bases between. Per the germline V gene, CDR1 is MGHDK and CDR2 is SYGVNS. Written as DNA, the CDR3 is TGTGCCAGCGGGGGGTTCGGCAATCAGCCCCAGCATTTT. Protein: CASGGFGNQPQHF.

This clone was observed a single time. The V gene is TRBV2, the J gene TRBJ1-1; D gene ambiguous. This CDR3 comprises 17 residues. Germline CDR1 SNHLY, CDR2 FYNNEI. With 4 bases removed from V and 0 bases from J, the gap between germline ends came to 18 bases. This chain's CDR3 is CASSGVVGETMNTEAFF. The DNA for the CDR3 is TGTGCCAGCAGTGGTGTGGTCGGGGAGACCATGAACACTGAAGCTTTCTTT.